These 24 T cell receptor beta chains originate from one sample sequenced in a study of T cells in Graves' hyperthyroidism and ophthalmopathy. There were TCR beta CDR3 regions amplified from RNA transcripts. The HTBI primer set drove a first-round RT-PCR of the TCR CDR3. TCRdb used MiXCR to reprocess the multiplex PCR reads, holding one entry per CDR3 protein. The sample shows 500,000 to 550,000 distinct CDR3 sequences, 20% of them seen only once. The source material was blood. The receptors derive from a middle-aged man with Graves' ophthalmopathy.

This clonotype was counted ten times or more. V is TRBV5-1 and J is TRBJ2-7, with a tentative D call TRBD2 (6 bases). The CDR3 is made up of 13 amino acids. V shed 2 bases and J shed 2 bases, with 8 bases lying between them. Germline CDR1 is SGHRS and CDR2 is YFSETQ. CDR3 nucleotide sequence: TGCGCCAGCAGCTTCAGGGAGGCCTACGAGCAGTACTTC. The encoded protein is CASSFREAYEQYF.

V and J are TRBV4-2 and TRBJ2-2; 7 bases fit TRBD2. CDR1 and CDR2 from the germline V gene are LGHNA and YNFKEQ. The CDR3 contains 17 residues. The junction had 4 bases not matched to a gene; V was cut back by 0 bases and J by 0 bases. The CDR3 region has the DNA TGTGCCAGCAGCCAAGAAGAACTAGCGCCGAACACCGGGGAGCTGTTTTTT. Translated, it gives CASSQEELAPNTGELFF.

The table lists this clonotype with a few counts. The J gene is TRBJ2-7, the V gene TRBV7-8; 8 bases are a match to TRBD1. V gave up 3 bases and J gave up 2 bases; unmatched junction bases: 6. Germline V CDR1 and CDR2: SGHVS, FQNEAQ. The CDR3 length is 15 residues. The CDR3 protein is CASSLVGTGTYEQYF. The CDR3 DNA is TGTGCCAGCAGCTTGGTGGGGACAGGCACCTACGAGCAGTACTTC.

Turning to this clonotype: One junction end disagrees with the germline gene, perhaps due to a read error. The V and J genes are TRBV12-3 or TRBV12-4 and TRBJ2-3, with D possibly matching TRBD1 (6 bases). This CDR3 is built from 13 residues. This chain's CDR3 is CASTLLATGTQYF. Here the CDR3 DNA reads TGTGCCAGCACCCTCCTCGCGACAGGTACGCAGTATTTT.

This clonotype was seen more than once but under ten times. The genes are TRBV27 and TRBJ1-1; a possible D gene is TRBD1 (5 bases). The CDR3 runs 14 residues. Germline V gene lookup returns CDR1 MNHEY and CDR2 SMNVEV (reference sequence). Trimming removed 3 bases at V and 1 base at J, with 9 bases between. CDR3 bases: TGTGCCAGCAGTTTTAGGGGCCAGAACACTGAAGCTTTCTTT. Residues: CASSFRGQNTEAFF.

The table lists this clonotype with a few counts. In nucleotides, the CDR3 is TGTGCCAGCGGTTCCGGGACAGGGTCCTACGAGCAGTACTTC. Protein sequence: CASGSGTGSYEQYF. V is TRBV6-1 and J is TRBJ2-7; 9 bases map to TRBD1. The CDR3 spans 14 residues. CDR1 and CDR2 from the germline V gene are MNHNS and SASEGT. V lost 8 bases, J lost 1 base, and 6 bases stayed unmatched.

The genes are TRBV19 and TRBJ2-3; D not resolved. Trimming removed 2 bases at V and 4 bases at J, with 4 bases between. This CDR3 is 12 amino acids long. Germline lookup yields CDR1 LNHDA and CDR2 SQIVND (reference sequence). Here the CDR3 reads CASSISADTQYF. In DNA form, the CDR3 reads TGTGCCAGTAGTATATCGGCAGATACGCAGTATTTT.

In this sample, this clonotype turned up many times. V gene TRBV7-2 combines with J gene TRBJ2-5, with 9 bases lining up with TRBD2. The CDR3 has 15 residues. Germline loops: CDR1 SGHTA, CDR2 FQGNSA. Trimming took 6 bases from V and 4 from J; bases not matched to a gene: 9. The CDR3 protein is CASRPAGGPRETQYF. CDR3 coding DNA: TGTGCCAGCAGACCGGCGGGAGGGCCCAGAGAGACCCAGTACTTC. Variable domain in full (rest from reference TRBV7-2 and TRBJ2-5): GAGVSQSPSNKVTEKGKDVELRCDPISGHTALYWYRQSLGQGLEFLIYFQGNSAPDKSGLPSDRFSAERTGGSVSTLTIQRTQQEDSAVYLCASRPAGGPRETQYFGPGTRLLVL.

This clonotype was observed many times. The chain carries TRBV5-1 and TRBJ2-1; possible D gene TRBD2, 6 bases. The CDR3 contains 15 residues. In germline, CDR1 is SGHRS, CDR2 YFSETQ. With 0 bases removed from V and 2 bases from J, the gap between germline ends came to 9 bases. The CDR3 here is CASSLGGEAYNEQFF. The CDR3 DNA reads as TGCGCCAGCAGCTTGGGGGGGGAGGCCTACAATGAGCAGTTCTTC.

This clonotype has more than one count but fewer than ten. The chain recombines TRBV20-1 with TRBJ2-7, with 9 bases that match TRBD2. Germline assignment: CDR1 DFQATT and CDR2 SNEGSKA (reference sequence). V lost 6 bases to trimming and J lost 5 bases; unmatched junction nucleotides: 17. The CDR3 loop spans 16 amino acids. The CDR3 DNA sequence: TGCAGTGCAGGGGGTTGGCGGGAGGGCCTAGCGAACGAGCAGTACTTC. This gives the protein CSAGGWREGLANEQYF.

Ten or more counts support this clonotype. The chain carries TRBV6-2 or TRBV6-3 and TRBJ2-4; D is unresolved. CDR1 is MNHEY, CDR2 SVGEGT, per germline. The CDR3 consists of 10 residues. Trimming left V 5 bases short and J 6 bases short, with 2 bases between. For the CDR3, the DNA is TGTGCCAGCAGTGGAAACATTCAGTACTTC. It codes for CASSGNIQYF.

This clonotype was detected ten times or more. The chain recombines TRBV3-1 with TRBJ2-7, with TRBD1 matching over 8 bases. Trimming cost V 1 base and J 6 bases; bases outside gene matches: 8. The CDR3 covers 15 residues. Germline V lookup: CDR1 LGHDT, CDR2 YNNKEL (reference sequence). This CDR3 is CASSQGFGQGGEQYF. CDR3 bases: TGTGCCAGCAGCCAAGGTTTTGGACAGGGCGGCGAGCAGTACTTC.

The table lists this clonotype with a few counts. The CDR3 sequence: CASSLGGGDADTQYF. Here the CDR3 DNA reads TGCGCCAGCAGCTTGGGAGGTGGGGACGCAGATACGCAGTATTTT. The V call is TRBV5-1, the J call TRBJ2-3; the D gene could be TRBD1 or TRBD2 (5 bases each). The CDR3 runs 15 residues. With 0 bases removed from V and 4 bases from J, the gap between germline ends came to 12 bases. Germline CDR1 reads SGHRS; CDR2 reads YFSETQ.

The chain is built from TRBV6-1 and TRBJ2-1; the D gene could be TRBD1 or TRBD2 (7 bases each). The V end lost 3 bases, the J end lost 1 base, and 16 bases lay between the germline ends. The CDR3 has 17 residues. Germline V CDR1 and CDR2: MNHNS, SASEGT. This chain's CDR3 is CASSDHQGGWSYNEQFF. Here the CDR3 DNA reads TGTGCCAGCAGTGACCACCAGGGGGGGTGGTCCTACAATGAGCAGTTCTTC.

On this clonotype itself: The junction departs from the called germline gene at one end, perhaps through a read error. This rearrangement joins TRBV29-1 to TRBJ2-3, with 7 positions matching TRBD1. CDR3 length: 14 amino acids. Per germline, CDR1 SQVTM and CDR2 ANQGSEA. The CDR3 protein is CSFDRTGITDTQYF. CDR3 nucleotides: TGCAGCTTTGATAGGACAGGTATCACAGATACGCAGTATTTT.

A word on this clonotype: A read error may explain this, as a much larger clone is one base away. No conserved phenylalanine or tryptophan ends this CDR3, so it is likely a read error. J is TRBJ1-5 and V is TRBV12-3 or TRBV12-4, with a tentative D call TRBD1 (5 bases). The CDR3 spans 15 residues. The germline V and J ends were trimmed by 0 bases and 0 bases, with 6 bases remaining between them. CDR3 DNA sequence: TGTGCCAGCAGTTTAGCAGGGGCTAGCAATCAGCCCCAGCATTCT. Its translation is CASSLAGASNQPQHS.

The table lists this clonotype with a few counts. The J gene is TRBJ1-1, the V gene TRBV19; 9 bases align to TRBD1. The V gene's germline CDR1 is LNHDA and CDR2 SQIVND (reference sequence). The CDR3 covers 15 residues. V was clipped by 3 bases and J by 1 base; unmatched bases: 3. CDR3 in amino acids: CASSIKTGGNTEAFF. For the CDR3, the DNA is TGTGCCAGTAGTATTAAGACAGGGGGGAACACTGAAGCTTTCTTT.

This clonotype was found a few times. V is TRBV7-9 and J is TRBJ1-5; D is unresolved. The germline gives CDR1 SEHNR, CDR2 FQNEAQ (reference sequence). V was clipped by 10 bases and J by 2 bases, with 12 bases between them. This CDR3 is 13 amino acids long. The CDR3 reads CAIQTLGNQPQHF. The CDR3 DNA is TGTGCCATCCAAACCCTGGGCAATCAGCCCCAGCATTTT.

The table lists this clonotype with many counts. The V call is TRBV5-4, the J call TRBJ2-1; TRBD1 might be the D (8 bases). Deletions cut 4 bases from V and 6 bases from J, with 20 bases between. The CDR3 is made up of 16 amino acids. Germline loops: CDR1 SGHNT, CDR2 YYREEE (reference sequence). The CDR3 reads CASSRQGMASGNEQFF. CDR3 nucleotide sequence: TGTGCCAGCAGCCGACAGGGGATGGCTAGCGGCAATGAGCAGTTCTTC.

This clonotype was observed a single time. The gene calls are TRBV10-3 and TRBJ2-7; 9 positions match TRBD2. Germline V gives CDR1 ENHRY, CDR2 SYGVKD. V shed 9 bases, J shed 3 bases, and the junction held 6 bases outside the gene matches. The CDR3 totals 13 residues. The CDR3 nucleotides are TGTGCCATTTTAGCGGGGGCCAACTACGAGCAGTACTTC. Translated, it gives CAILAGANYEQYF.

This clonotype came up many times. This chain uses TRBV27 with TRBJ2-7; 8 positions match TRBD1. The CDR3 is made up of 14 amino acids. Germline V lookup: CDR1 MNHEY, CDR2 SMNVEV (reference sequence). V shed 8 bases and J 4 bases; nucleotides not matched to a gene: 10. The CDR3 loop is CASGQGGGFYEQYF. The CDR3 region has the DNA TGTGCCAGCGGACAGGGTGGGGGATTTTACGAGCAGTACTTC.

This clonotype was seen only a few times. The chain couples TRBV13 to TRBJ2-1; the match to TRBD2 covers 13 bases. In germline, CDR1 is PRHDT, CDR2 FYEKMQ (reference sequence). The CDR3 is 17 amino acids. The ends lost 0 bases at V and 8 bases at J; junction bases unmatched: 7. The CDR3 coding sequence is TGTGCCAGCAGCTTAGGTTCTGGACTAGCGGGAGTCGATGAGCAGTTCTTC. This codes for CASSLGSGLAGVDEQFF.

This clonotype appeared many times. The chain carries TRBV28 and TRBJ2-7; unclear D gene. This CDR3 comprises 11 residues. Germline CDR1 is MDHEN and CDR2 is SYDVKM. The V and J ends lost 3 bases and 5 bases respectively, with 5 bases between them. CDR3 coding DNA: TGTGCCAGCAGTTTTATCCACGAGCAGTACTTC. Protein product: CASSFIHEQYF. Using reference TRBV28 and TRBJ2-7 for the parts outside the CDR3, the full variable domain is DVKVTQSSRYLVKRTGEKVFLECVQDMDHENMFWYRQDPGLGLRLIYFSYDVKMKEKGDIPEGYSVSREKKERFSLILESASTNQTSMYLCASSFIHEQYFGPGTRLTVT.

V usage is TRBV18 and J usage is TRBJ1-5; weak D call: TRBD1 (5 bases). Trimming removed 5 bases from V and 7 bases from J, with 12 bases in between. Looked up from germline, CDR1 is KGHSH and CDR2 is LQKENI. CDR3 length equals 13 residues. The CDR3 DNA reads as TGTGCCAGCTCATCGGGGGGTACCCAGCCCCAGCATTTT. This translates into CASSSGGTQPQHF.